The T cell receptor beta chain described here comes from a study of T cell responses to AZD1222 COVID-19 vaccine. Only in-frame clones appear in the TCRdb table, and some are missing; sequencing was by immunoSEQ multiplex PCR. The table has more than 150,000 clones, more than 80% seen once; the top ten hold around 5.8%. A remark on this clone: The antigen remains undetermined.

CDR1 is DFQATT, CDR2 SNEGSKA, per germline (reference sequence). This CDR3 contains 15 residues. J was trimmed by 7 bases and V by 3 bases; bases with no gene match: 9. Whole-study results and caveats: Just a handful of AZD1222 recipients were seropositive at baseline.

The clonotype was recovered from an adult in good health. The chain links TRBV20-1 to TRBJ2-1, with 10 bases lining up with TRBD1. The input for sequencing was peripheral blood, taken on day 0 of AZD1222 vaccination. CDR3 protein: CSASSLGQGWNEQFF. Here the CDR3 DNA reads TGCAGTGCTAGTTCTTTGGGACAGGGGTGGAATGAGCAGTTCTTC.